The rows below give T cell receptor beta chains drawn from one sample of a study of OX40 agonist ivuxolimab in advanced cancers. The assay was immunoSEQ multiplex PCR, and TCRdb's table has in-frame clones only and misses some. The table records 56,000 or so clones, around 81% of them present only once. Here the sequenced sample was CD4+ or CD8+ T cells sorted from blood, taken in a trial of the OX40 agonist ivuxolimab. These TCRs come from an adult with an advanced solid tumor such as melanoma, head and neck, liver or kidney cancer. Both conserved end residues are part of each CDR3. A D gene is named only where the DNA matches it firmly. Rows may omit the clone size; those that give it use once, few, many or a size class.

J	D	V	size	DNA	CDR3
TRBJ2-7	TRBD1	TRBV10-1	NA	TGCGCCAGCAGCAGACGACAGGGAAACTACGAGCAGTACTTC	CASSRRQGNYEQYF
TRBJ1-2	TRBD1	TRBV18	NA	TGTGCCAGCTCACCTTCGCGGACAGGGGGCGATTATGGCTACACCTTC	CASSPSRTGGDYGYTF
TRBJ2-2	NA	TRBV7-9	few	TGTGCCAGCAGCCCCACAGGCGGCCCGAACACCGGGGAGCTGTTTTTT	CASSPTGGPNTGELFF
TRBJ2-5	TRBD2	TRBV18	once	TGTGCCAGCTCACCTTCGGCTAGCGGACAAGAGACCCAGTACTTC	CASSPSASGQETQYF
TRBJ2-3	TRBD2	TRBV15	NA	TGTGCCACCAGCAGAGGCTACGGGACTAGCGAGAATACGCAGTATTTT	CATSRGYGTSENTQYF
TRBJ1-6	NA	TRBV6-1	NA	TGTGCCAGCAGTGAATTGAGGGCTGGTAATTCACCCCTCCACTTT	CASSELRAGNSPLHF
TRBJ2-3	TRBD2	TRBV9	NA	TGTGCCAGCAGCGGAACTAGCGGGGGGCCAGCACGCGATACGCAGTATTTT	CASSGTSGGPARDTQYF
TRBJ2-2	TRBD2	TRBV19	NA	TGTGCCAGTAGCCATAAACGACGACTAGCGGGGGCCAACACCGGGGAGCTGTTTTTT	CASSHKRRLAGANTGELFF
TRBJ1-2	NA	TRBV10-2	NA	TGCGCCAGCAGTGATGCGGGGGCGTTCTATGGCTACACCTTC	CASSDAGAFYGYTF
TRBJ1-5	NA	TRBV6-1	NA	TGTGCCAGCAGTGAACTGACAGGAATCAATCAGCCCCAGCATTTT	CASSELTGINQPQHF
TRBJ1-4	TRBD1	TRBV6-9	NA	TGTGCCAGCAGTTACGATGGGACAGGGAGTGAAAAACTGTTTTTT	CASSYDGTGSEKLFF
TRBJ2-1	TRBD2	TRBV19	few	TGTGCCAGTAGTATAGCGGGAGGACGCAACAATGAGCAGTTCTTC	CASSIAGGRNNEQFF
TRBJ2-7	NA	TRBV5-1	NA	TGCGCCAGCAGCGACTCCTACGAGCAGTACTTC	CASSDSYEQYF
TRBJ2-7	NA	TRBV5-4	NA	TGTGCCAGCAGCTTGTGGGAAGACAGACCCATATACGAGCAGTACTTC	CASSLWEDRPIYEQYF
TRBJ1-6	NA	TRBV6-5	NA	TGTGCCAGCACCCGGGCAGGGACGCAATCACCCCTCCACTTT	CASTRAGTQSPLHF
TRBJ2-3	TRBD2	TRBV2	NA	TGTGCCAGCCCCCTCGTCTCTGGGGGGGACACAGATACGCAGTATTTT	CASPLVSGGDTDTQYF
TRBJ2-3	TRBD2	TRBV27	NA	TGTGCCAGCCGCCTTGGGCTAGCGGGAAAGACAGATACGCAGTATTTT	CASRLGLAGKTDTQYF
TRBJ2-1	NA	TRBV5-1	NA	TGCGCCAGCAGCTTGGCCCAGTACAATGAGCAGTTCTTC	CASSLAQYNEQFF
TRBJ2-1	TRBD1	TRBV27	once	TGTGCCAGCCGGACCATCAGGACAGGCTATTCGAACAATGAGCAGTTCTTC	CASRTIRTGYSNNEQFF
TRBJ1-6	TRBD1	TRBV6-1	NA	TGTGCCAGCAGTGAGGACAGGGCTTATTCACCCCTCCACTTT	CASSEDRAYSPLHF
TRBJ2-7	TRBD2	TRBV2	few	TGTGCCAGTGGGACTAGCGGGCCCTACGAGCAGTACTTC	CASGTSGPYEQYF
TRBJ1-1	TRBD1	TRBV27	few	TGTGCCAGCAGTTTACTCCAGGGGGCCCCCACTGAAGCTTTCTTT	CASSLLQGAPTEAFF
TRBJ2-5	TRBD2	TRBV5-6	NA	TGTGCCAGCAGCTTCCCCGGGACTAGCGGGGGGCCCCAGTACTTC	CASSFPGTSGGPQYF
TRBJ1-2	NA	TRBV30	NA	TGTGCCTGGAGTCCAGGACATTCGGTTTATGGCTACACCTTC	CAWSPGHSVYGYTF
TRBJ2-7	TRBD1	TRBV11-2	NA	TGTGCCAGCAGCTTGAACAGGGGGCGATTACACGAGCAGTACTTC	CASSLNRGRLHEQYF
TRBJ2-7	NA	TRBV6-1	NA	TGTGCCATCAGTGAACGGGGGGACAGAGCCAACGAGCAGTACTTC	CAISERGDRANEQYF
TRBJ2-7	NA	TRBV6-6	NA	TGTGCCAGCAGCGGCGGAGCCTACGAGCAGTACTTC	CASSGGAYEQYF
TRBJ2-7	TRBD2	TRBV7-8	once	TGTGCCAGCAGCTTAAGAGCGGGAGGGAACGAGCAGTACTTC	CASSLRAGGNEQYF
TRBJ1-2	NA	TRBV7-2	NA	TGTGCCAGCAGCTGGACAGACTATGGCTACACCTTC	CASSWTDYGYTF
TRBJ2-3	NA	TRBV25-1	NA	TGTGCCAGCAGTGAATGGCAGGAAAAGGTAGATACGCAGTATTTT	CASSEWQEKVDTQYF
TRBJ1-2	NA	TRBV2	few	TGTGCCAGCAGTGTGATAGGGGACTATGATGGCTACACCTTC	CASSVIGDYDGYTF
TRBJ1-2	NA	TRBV4-1	NA	TGCGCCAGCAGCCAAGTACCCGGGGACTATGGCTACACCTTC	CASSQVPGDYGYTF
TRBJ2-1	NA	TRBV10-3	NA	TGTGCCATCAGTGAGTCGGTAGTGGGCTCCAATGAGCAGTTCTTC	CAISESVVGSNEQFF
TRBJ1-5	NA	TRBV2	NA	TGTGCCAGCAGTGTGCAGGGTGGCAATCAGCCCCAGCATTTT	CASSVQGGNQPQHF
TRBJ1-1	TRBD1	TRBV7-9	NA	TGTGCCAGCAGCCAGGGGGCTGAAGCTTTCTTT	CASSQGAEAFF
TRBJ1-2	NA	TRBV28	NA	TGTGCCAGCAGTAATTCCGGGACCTCTAACTATGGCTACACCTTC	CASSNSGTSNYGYTF
TRBJ2-2	NA	TRBV13	NA	TGTGCCAGCAGCTTAGGCCGTGGGGAGCAGGGGCTGTTTTTT	CASSLGRGEQGLFF